This T cell receptor (beta chain) emerged from a study of cytomegalovirus exposure and HLA in healthy donors. Whole-study findings and limits: More clonal expansion characterized HLA-associated TCR beta chains than equally common others in a later analysis. From TCR beta sequences, most subjects' HLA-A and HLA-B alleles were reportedly predicted accurately. Reportedly, cytomegalovirus status was diagnosed with high sensitivity and specificity.

Points on this clone: Antigen unknown.

PCR was performed using 60 Vbeta and 13 Jbeta primers. Original data processing: Among the unique TCR beta chains that a later analysis counted, about 86 million in all, roughly 9.9 million were shared. Method: immunoSEQ multiplex PCR; TCRdb's copy keeps in-frame clones and lacks some. Clone size and the V and J calls come from that table; the DNA yielded D and trimming. Of some 130,000 clones detected, more than 75% appear once; the ten largest clones hold approximately 2.1%. Sequencing was done on a sample of PBMCs. This TCR was recovered from a man under 40 in good health and CMV-seronegative.

CDR3 amino acids: CAWKVSGGSYEQYF. The CDR3 nucleotides read TGTGCCTGGAAGGTTAGCGGGGGGTCCTACGAGCAGTACTTC. This rearrangement joins TRBV30 to TRBJ2-7, with 10 bases lining up with TRBD2. CDR3 length equals 14 residues. Germline trimming cut 4 bases from V and 1 base from J; bases unmatched to any gene: 4. CDR1 is GTSNPN, CDR2 SVGIG, per germline (reference sequence). Full variable domain (remainder filled in from reference TRBV30 and TRBJ2-7): SQTIHQWPATLVQPVGSPLSLECTVEGTSNPNLYWYRQAAGRGLQLLFYSVGIGQISSEVPQNLSASRPQDRQFILSSKKLLLSDSGFYLCAWKVSGGSYEQYFGPGTRLTVT.